This T cell receptor beta chain was captured by sequencing in a study of cytomegalovirus exposure and HLA in healthy donors. The CDR3 runs 16 residues. Germline V gene sequence: CDR1 MGHRA, CDR2 YSYEKL. V lost 1 base, J lost 1 base, and 12 bases lay in between. The PCR contained 60 Vbeta and 13 Jbeta primers. Libraries were prepared by immunoSEQ multiplex PCR; TCRdb keeps only in-frame clonotypes and omits some of them. This table holds fewer than 150,000 clones, roughly 78% found once. This TCR came from a young man in good health and CMV-seronegative. Sequenced sample: PBMCs. The chain carries TRBV4-1 and TRBJ2-3, with D perhaps matching TRBD1 (6 bases). The CDR3 nucleotides are TGCGCCAGCAGCCAAGTTTGGGACACTGGCACAGATACGCAGTATTTT. It translates to CASSQVWDTGTDTQYF.